The rows below give T cell receptor beta chains drawn from one sample of a study of blood T cell repertoires in COVID-19. Data came from immunoSEQ multiplex PCR; TCRdb stores just in-frame clones and leaves some out. The table has around 20,000 clones, about 86% seen once; the top ten hold around 10%. The source material was peripheral blood. The source of these receptors is a human donor in a cohort sampled during active COVID-19. Each CDR3 is given with its conserved first and last residue. The order of the fields is V gene, CDR3 protein.

V: TRBV4-3
CDR3: CASSQTSGSSYEQYF

V: TRBV9
CDR3: CASSVSAAEYGYTF

V: TRBV5-1
CDR3: CASSFDSFQETQYF

V: TRBV4-1
CDR3: CASSQEEVYEQYF

V: TRBV7-2
CDR3: CASSSRGTSSYEQYF

V: TRBV7-9
CDR3: CASSSYGRGGYTF

V: TRBV5-4
CDR3: CASSLQGGPSYEQYF

V: TRBV7-2
CDR3: CASSFGLAYGANVLTF

V: TRBV27
CDR3: CASRIGLPDEQFF

V: TRBV7-3
CDR3: CASSPGALGGHEQFF

V: TRBV4-2
CDR3: CASSLNGAGNTEAFF

V: TRBV12-3/TRBV12-4
CDR3: CASSLYRGDTQYF

V: TRBV7-9
CDR3: CASSLRDRGANEQFF

V: TRBV19
CDR3: CASSNLAGAFPTQYF

V: TRBV3-1/TRBV3-2
CDR3: CASSQRTVSYGYTF

V: TRBV24-1
CDR3: CATSDEGRVTGELFF

V: TRBV4-2
CDR3: CASSQDQSSGSKNIQYF

V: TRBV7-2
CDR3: CASSFPRGAAGVKHEQFF

V: TRBV2
CDR3: CASSRQGFNEKLFF

V: TRBV28
CDR3: CASSLQGSSSYEQYF

V: TRBV27
CDR3: CASGWGTGGGGYTF

V: TRBV19
CDR3: CASSIDAGVTTGELFF

V: TRBV2
CDR3: CASNSGVGETQYF

V: TRBV7-6
CDR3: CASSPGTSGVNTGELFF

V: TRBV10-3
CDR3: CAINKGQGSYEQYF

V: TRBV6-5
CDR3: CASSSGLAGGYNEQFF

V: TRBV12-3/TRBV12-4
CDR3: CASSYDRSYEQYF

V: TRBV6-5
CDR3: CASRPGLQNYEQYF

V: TRBV18
CDR3: CASSLARDRTEKLFF

V: TRBV5-1
CDR3: CASSTNDRQETQYF

V: TRBV11-2
CDR3: CASSFGGAGTDTQYF

V: TRBV7-2
CDR3: CASSHLAIYQETQYF

V: TRBV6-5
CDR3: CASSPTKNSPLHF

V: TRBV7-9
CDR3: CASSISGSMYEQYF

V: TRBV28
CDR3: CASSRGFSNQPQHF

V: TRBV30
CDR3: CAWKGGQYKNTEAFF

V: TRBV6-2/TRBV6-3
CDR3: CASSYSGRYEQYF

V: TRBV7-3
CDR3: CASSLGPDGSADTQYF

V: TRBV19
CDR3: CASSSTGTHGGTEAFF

V: TRBV30
CDR3: CAWSGGGGAHNEQYF

V: TRBV7-6
CDR3: CASSLEGTLNTEAFF

V: TRBV19
CDR3: CASTPLTSGRLDEQFF

V: TRBV7-9
CDR3: CASSLFGGALNTGELFF

V: TRBV19
CDR3: CASSSSQGSAGELFF

V: TRBV18
CDR3: CASSPGLAGSNEQFF

V: TRBV7-9
CDR3: CASSFGGTQYF

V: TRBV19
CDR3: CASSRGLAPSTYEQYF